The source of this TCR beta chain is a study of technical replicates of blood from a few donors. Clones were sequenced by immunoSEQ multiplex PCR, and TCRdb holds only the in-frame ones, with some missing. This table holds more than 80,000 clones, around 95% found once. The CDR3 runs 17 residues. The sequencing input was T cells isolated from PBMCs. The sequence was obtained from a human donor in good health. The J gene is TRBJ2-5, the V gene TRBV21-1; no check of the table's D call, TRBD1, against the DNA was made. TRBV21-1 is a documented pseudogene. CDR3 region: CASSTNRQGRIKETQYF. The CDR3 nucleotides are TGTGCCAGCAGCACTAACAGACAGGGTAGGATAAAAGAGACCCAGTACTTC.